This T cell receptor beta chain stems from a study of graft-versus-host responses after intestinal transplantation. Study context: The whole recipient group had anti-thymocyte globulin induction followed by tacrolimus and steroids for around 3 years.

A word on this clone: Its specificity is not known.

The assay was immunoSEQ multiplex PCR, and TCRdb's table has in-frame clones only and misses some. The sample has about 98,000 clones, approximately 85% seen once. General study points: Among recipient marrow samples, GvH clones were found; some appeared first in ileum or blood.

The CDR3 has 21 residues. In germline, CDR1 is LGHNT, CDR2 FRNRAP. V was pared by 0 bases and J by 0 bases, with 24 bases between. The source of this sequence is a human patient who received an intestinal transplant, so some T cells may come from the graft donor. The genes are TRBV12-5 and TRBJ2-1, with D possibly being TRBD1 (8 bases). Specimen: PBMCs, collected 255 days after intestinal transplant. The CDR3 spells CASGLVGEGQAFVSSYNEQFF. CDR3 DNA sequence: TGTGCTAGTGGTTTGGTAGGGGAGGGACAGGCATTCGTAAGCTCCTACAATGAGCAGTTCTTC.